This T cell receptor beta chain was recovered during a study of blood T cells in healthy people across ages. With a J-beta primer mix and a sample-barcoded 5' primer, a second PCR ran about 7 to 11 cycles. Sequencing yielded, for each sample, at least 2.5 million paired-end reads carrying CDR3. TCRdb reprocessed the 5' RACE reads with MiXCR, giving one entry per CDR3 protein. The sample includes 1.5 million to 2 million distinct CDR3 sequences, around 40% of them seen just once. The V gene's germline CDR1 is SGDLS and CDR2 YYNGEE. The length of the CDR3 is 14 residues. V lost 4 bases and J lost 3, with 13 bases in between. The authors drew approximately 9 milliliters of peripheral blood from each donor. Study-wide findings and caveats: Long-lived donors exceeded aged donors in naive CD4+ cells and diversity. The fall in TCR beta diversity per million T cells was roughly linear with age.

Comment on this clonotype: Its antigen is not known.

The V and J genes are TRBV9 and TRBJ2-5; D possibly matches TRBD1 or TRBD2 (6 bases each). The sample comprised blood. This clonotype was sampled from a human donor in good health. The CDR3 here is CASSISGAKETQYF. CDR3 nucleotides: TGTGCCAGCAGCATTTCGGGGGCCAAAGAGACCCAGTACTTC.